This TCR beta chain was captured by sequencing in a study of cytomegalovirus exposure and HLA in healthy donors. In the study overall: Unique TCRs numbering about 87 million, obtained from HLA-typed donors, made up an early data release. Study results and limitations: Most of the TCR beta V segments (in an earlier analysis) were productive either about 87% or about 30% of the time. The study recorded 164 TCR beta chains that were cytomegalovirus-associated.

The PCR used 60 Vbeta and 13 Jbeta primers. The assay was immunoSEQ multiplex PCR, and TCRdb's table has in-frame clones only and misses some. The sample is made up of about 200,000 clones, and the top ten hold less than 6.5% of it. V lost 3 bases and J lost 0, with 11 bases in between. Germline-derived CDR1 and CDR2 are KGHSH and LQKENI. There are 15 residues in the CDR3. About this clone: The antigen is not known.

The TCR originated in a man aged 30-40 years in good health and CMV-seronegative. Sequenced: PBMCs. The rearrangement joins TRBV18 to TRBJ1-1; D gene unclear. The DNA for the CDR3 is TGTGCCAGCTCACCGGTAGACATAGTGAACACTGAAGCTTTCTTT. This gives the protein CASSPVDIVNTEAFF.